These 32 T cell receptor beta chains originate from one sample sequenced in a study of HIV-infected patients and healthy controls (dated by TCRdb to 2013 to 2014). Library generation was performed with 5' RACE. The data were produced on an Illumina MiSeq. The public reads were quality trimmed at Q25 with fastp and then assembled into clones with MiXCR by TCRdb, keeping productive beta chains. Duplicate CDR3 protein sequences are folded into a single record with the most common DNA and genes. The sample records around 62,000 distinct CDR3 sequences, roughly a fifth of which are singletons. 1.4% to 1.5% of the sample rests with the top ten. Sequenced input: CD4+ T cells from blood. All receptors derive from a human donor in good health.

This clonotype was picked up a small number of times. The V gene is TRBV7-9, the J gene TRBJ2-1; no reliable D call. The CDR3 is 15 residues long. Germline CDR1 reads SEHNR; CDR2 reads FQNEAQ (reference sequence). Deletions cut 3 bases from V and 6 bases from J, with 15 bases between. The CDR3 DNA reads TGTGCCAGCAGCTTTAAGAATAGAGGCCCCAATGAGCAGTTCTTC. This encodes CASSFKNRGPNEQFF. The whole variable domain, remainder taken from reference TRBV7-9 and TRBJ2-1, is DTGVSQNPRHKITKRGQNVTFRCDPISEHNRLYWYRQTLGQGPEFLTYFQNEAQLEKSRLLSDRFSAERPKGSFSTLEIQRTEQGDSAMYLCASSFKNRGPNEQFFGPGTRLTVL.

The genes are TRBV6-5 and TRBJ1-1; 9 bases are a match to TRBD1. CDR1 MNHEY and CDR2 SVGAGI come from the germline V gene. There are 15 residues in the CDR3. V was pared by 4 bases and J by 3 bases, with 6 bases of the junction left unmatched. In DNA, the CDR3 is TGTGCCAGCAGTTTATCGACAGGGGGGTACACTGAAGCTTTCTTT. It is translated as CASSLSTGGYTEAFF.

This clonotype was found a few times. The rearrangement links TRBV9 to TRBJ2-1, with D hard to call. V was pared by 4 bases and J by 7 bases, with 15 bases between. The germline V gene encodes CDR1 SGDLS and CDR2 YYNGEE. CDR3 length equals 14 residues. The CDR3 coding sequence is TGTGCCAGCAGCCCATCTGGCGTGGAAAATGAGCAGTTCTTC. Translation: CASSPSGVENEQFF.

Ten or more counts support this clonotype. The chain recombines TRBV10-1 with TRBJ2-2; a weak D match, TRBD1 (6 bases). V lost 7 bases and J lost 3, with 12 bases in between. Germline V gene lookup returns CDR1 WNHNN and CDR2 SYGVQD (reference sequence). This CDR3 is built from 14 residues. The CDR3: CASISQGYTGELFF. The CDR3 DNA is TGCGCCAGCATTTCACAGGGATACACCGGGGAGCTGTTTTTT.

This clonotype has more than one count but fewer than ten. This chain uses TRBV4-2 with TRBJ1-5; 7 nucleotides agree with TRBD1. The CDR3 contains 17 residues. Germline-derived CDR1 and CDR2 are LGHNA and YNFKEQ. J lost 2 bases, V lost 0 bases, and 7 bases had no gene match. CDR3 DNA sequence: TGTGCCAGCAGCCAAGACCCAATCACAGGGGGCAATCAGCCCCAGCATTTT. Protein sequence: CASSQDPITGGNQPQHF.

This chain links TRBV4-3 with TRBJ1-1, with D tentatively TRBD1 (6 bases). CDR1 and CDR2 from the germline V gene are LGHNA and YSLEER. The CDR3 is 15 amino acids. Deletions cut 0 bases from V and 5 bases from J, with 13 bases between. CDR3 amino acids: CASSQDGGEGTEAFF. CDR3 bases: TGCGCCAGCAGCCAAGACGGGGGCGAGGGGACTGAAGCTTTCTTT.

V and J are TRBV2 and TRBJ1-4; D uncertain. This CDR3 spans 14 amino acids. CDR1 and CDR2 from the germline V gene are SNHLY and FYNNEI. The ends were cut back, 5 bases at V and 4 bases at J, with 11 bases in the middle. CDR3 region: CASSRLTINEKLFF. The CDR3, as DNA: TGTGCCAGCAGTAGACTGACTATTAATGAAAAACTGTTTTTT.

This clonotype was seen a handful of times. This rearrangement joins TRBV7-2 to TRBJ2-3, with 14 bases fitting TRBD2. Germline-derived CDR1 and CDR2 are SGHTA and FQGNSA. CDR3 length: 17 residues. V shed 2 bases and J 5 bases; nucleotides not matched to a gene: 6. CDR3 DNA: TGTGCCAGCAGCTTACGTCGGGGGACTAGCGGGGGAGATACGCAGTATTTT. It encodes CASSLRRGTSGGDTQYF.

The chain joins TRBV28 to TRBJ2-3; TRBD1 agrees at 9 bases. The CDR3 contains 15 residues. Trimming at V came to 3 bases and at J to 3 bases, leaving 4 bases not matched to a gene. Germline assignment: CDR1 MDHEN and CDR2 SYDVKM. The CDR3 is CASSFRGQGTDTQYF. DNA for the CDR3: TGTGCCAGCAGTTTTCGTGGACAGGGGACAGATACGCAGTATTTT.

This clonotype occurred a few times. The V and J genes are TRBV4-1 and TRBJ1-2; 8 nucleotides line up with TRBD1. CDR3 length: 16 residues. Per germline, CDR1 MGHRA and CDR2 YSYEKL. The V segment lost 1 base and the J segment 4 bases; nucleotides outside the gene matches: 8. As DNA, the CDR3 is TGCGCCAGCAGCCAAGGCCTACAGGGGGGGGCCTATGGCTACACCTTC. As protein: CASSQGLQGGAYGYTF.

Ten or more counts support this clonotype. This chain uses TRBV11-2 with TRBJ1-1; 7 nucleotides match TRBD1. Unmatched junction bases numbered 5, after V lost 6 bases and J lost 4 bases. The CDR3 is made up of 13 amino acids. The germline CDR1 and CDR2 sequences are SGHAT and FQNNGV. The CDR3 is CASREGARTEAFF. The CDR3 bases are TGTGCCAGCAGAGAGGGGGCGCGCACTGAAGCTTTCTTT.

This clonotype occurred a few times. J is TRBJ2-5 and V is TRBV7-2, with D possibly matching TRBD1 (5 bases). Germline V gene data show CDR1 as SGHTA and CDR2 as FQGNSA. V lost 5 bases and J lost 1, with 8 bases in between. The CDR3 runs 13 residues. CDR3 bases: TGTGCCAGCAGCGCGACAGCCCAAGAGACCCAGTACTTC. Protein product: CASSATAQETQYF.

This CDR3 reads CASSLTYSLNEKLFF. DNA for the CDR3: TGTGCCAGTAGCCTGACGTACAGTCTTAATGAAAAACTGTTTTTT. The chain uses TRBV19 and TRBJ1-4, with unresolved D. Deletions cut 6 bases from V and 4 bases from J, with 15 bases between. The CDR3 has 15 residues. Germline lookup yields CDR1 LNHDA and CDR2 SQIVND (reference sequence).

This chain uses TRBV6-5 with TRBJ2-7; 12 bases align to TRBD2. Trimming cost V 6 bases and J 3 bases; bases outside gene matches: 6. Germline V gives CDR1 MNHEY, CDR2 SVGAGI. There are 15 residues in the CDR3. The CDR3 sequence: CASRSRTSGIYEQYF. As DNA, the CDR3 is TGTGCCAGCAGATCGCGGACTAGCGGGATCTACGAGCAGTACTTC.

This clonotype was recorded only once. The gene calls are TRBV18 and TRBJ1-3; D gene unclear. CDR1 KGHSH and CDR2 LQKENI come from the germline V gene. Trimming took 3 bases from V and 0 from J, leaving 6 bases between them. This CDR3 has 14 residues. CDR3 in amino acids: CASSPDSSGNTIYF. In DNA form, the CDR3 reads TGTGCCAGCTCACCGGACTCCTCTGGAAACACCATATATTTT.

This clonotype was counted only a few times. In nucleotides, the CDR3 is TGTGCCAGCAGCTTCTCGACAGGGATTTACGAGCAGTACTTC. It yields the protein CASSFSTGIYEQYF. The rearrangement joins TRBV5-5 to TRBJ2-7, with 7 positions matching TRBD1. The J segment lost 4 bases and the V segment lost 2 bases, leaving 6 bases of the junction unmatched. The CDR3 totals 14 residues. CDR1 SGHKS and CDR2 YYEKEE come from the germline V gene (reference sequence).

The sample holds many counts of this clonotype. The chain uses TRBV4-1 and TRBJ1-5; no reliable D call. Germline-derived CDR1 and CDR2 are MGHRA and YSYEKL. V gave up 0 bases and J gave up 9 bases, with 9 bases separating them. The CDR3 runs 13 residues. CDR3 protein: CASSQDRRGPQHF. In DNA, the CDR3 is TGCGCCAGCAGCCAAGATCGACGGGGGCCCCAGCATTTT.

The rearrangement joins TRBV19 to TRBJ2-7; TRBD2 matches at 10 bases. The J segment lost 3 bases and the V segment lost 1 base, leaving 3 bases of the junction unmatched. CDR1 and CDR2 from the germline V gene are LNHDA and SQIVND (reference sequence). This CDR3 comprises 15 residues. CDR3 region: CASSIASGRVYEQYF. The CDR3 region has the DNA TGTGCCAGTAGTATAGCTAGCGGGAGAGTCTACGAGCAGTACTTC.

This clonotype was counted between two and nine times. V gene TRBV20-1 combines with J gene TRBJ2-3; TRBD2 matches 12 bases. The CDR3 consists of 16 residues. Germline CDR1 reads DFQATT; CDR2 reads SNEGSKA (reference sequence). V lost 3 bases, J lost 3 bases, and 7 bases stayed unmatched. CDR3 residues: CSARATSGSRTDTQYF. As DNA, the CDR3 is TGCAGTGCTAGGGCGACTAGCGGGAGTCGGACAGATACGCAGTATTTT.

This chain links TRBV20-1 with TRBJ2-1; 9 bases align to TRBD2. Germline V gives CDR1 DFQATT, CDR2 SNEGSKA (reference sequence). The J segment lost 5 bases and the V segment lost 0 bases, leaving 11 bases of the junction unmatched. The CDR3 runs to 17 residues. CDR3 nucleotides: TGCAGTGCTAGAGATCTGGGGACTAGCTATCCTAACAATGAGCAGTTCTTC. Its protein product is CSARDLGTSYPNNEQFF.

The CDR3 protein is CASNKGLAGSSETQYF. In DNA form, the CDR3 reads TGTGCCAGCAACAAAGGACTAGCGGGATCCTCGGAGACCCAGTACTTC. The J gene is TRBJ2-5, the V gene TRBV6-1; TRBD2 aligns across 12 bases. CDR3 length: 16 residues. From germline, CDR1 is MNHNS and CDR2 SASEGT. With V trimmed by 7 bases and J by 5 bases, 11 bases remained unmatched.

The chain uses TRBV24-1 and TRBJ2-3; D is undetermined. The germline V and J ends were trimmed by 6 bases and 1 base, with 7 bases remaining between them. The CDR3 extends over 13 amino acids. In germline, CDR1 is KGHDR, CDR2 SFDVKD. Written as DNA, the CDR3 is TGTGCCACCAGTTCGGGTGGCACAGATACGCAGTATTTT. This encodes CATSSGGTDTQYF.

This sequence joins TRBV4-2 and TRBJ1-1; D is ambiguous. The CDR3 is made up of 15 amino acids. V lost 0 bases, J lost 7 bases, and 15 bases lay in between. Germline CDR1 and CDR2: LGHNA and YNFKEQ. The CDR3 bases are TGTGCCAGCAGCCAAGATCCGCCGCTCCGGGTTGAAGCTTTCTTT. Translated: CASSQDPPLRVEAFF.

The CDR3 DNA reads TGTGCCAGCAGCGCCAGGGGGACCCTCACAGATACGCAGTATTTT. Encoded protein: CASSARGTLTDTQYF. V usage is TRBV7-9 and J usage is TRBJ2-3; 7 nucleotides agree with TRBD1. Losses at the gene ends were 5 bases for V and 2 bases for J; bases not matched to a gene: 7. Germline V CDR1 and CDR2: SEHNR, FQNEAQ (reference sequence). There are 15 residues in the CDR3. Full variable domain (rest looked up from reference TRBV7-9 and TRBJ2-3): DTGVSQNPRHKITKRGQNVTFRCDPISEHNRLYWYRQTLGQGPEFLTYFQNEAQLEKSRLLSDRFSAERPKGSFSTLEIQRTEQGDSAMYLCASSARGTLTDTQYFGPGTRLTVL.

The chain combines TRBV7-9 with TRBJ2-3, with D tentatively TRBD2 (6 bases). Between the trimmed V and J ends, which lost 5 bases and 3 bases, there was a span of 18 bases. The CDR3 is made up of 16 amino acids. In germline, CDR1 is SEHNR, CDR2 FQNEAQ (reference sequence). The CDR3 sequence is CASSRRASEMTDTQYF. Here the CDR3 DNA reads TGTGCCAGCAGCAGACGGGCTAGCGAGATGACAGATACGCAGTATTTT.

V is TRBV3-1 and J is TRBJ1-6; D gene ambiguous. Between the trimmed V and J ends, which lost 3 bases and 11 bases, there was a span of 8 bases. The CDR3 loop spans 12 amino acids. Germline CDR1 LGHDT, CDR2 YNNKEL (reference sequence). Here the CDR3 reads CASSHQNPPLHF. The CDR3 DNA sequence: TGTGCCAGCAGCCATCAGAACCCACCCCTCCACTTT.

This clonotype was observed a few times. This chain connects TRBV30 to TRBJ1-3; a possible D gene is TRBD1 (6 bases). V was cut by 1 base and J by 0 bases, with 13 bases left in between. This CDR3 comprises 16 residues. The V gene's germline CDR1 is GTSNPN and CDR2 SVGIG (reference sequence). CDR3 protein: CAWSALGGRSGNTIYF. CDR3 nucleotide sequence: TGTGCCTGGAGTGCCCTAGGGGGTCGCTCTGGAAACACCATATATTTT.

Of note for this clonotype: One junction end does not reproduce the germline sequence, and a read error may be involved. This chain connects TRBV30 to TRBJ1-1; weak D call: TRBD1 (6 bases). CDR1 is GTSNPN, CDR2 SVGIG, per germline (reference sequence). The CDR3 extends over 13 amino acids. As DNA, the CDR3 is TGTGCCTGGAGTAGGTCCGGGGACACTGAAGCTCTCTTT. Translation gives CAWSRSGDTEALF. Drawing the rest from reference TRBV30 and TRBJ1-1, the complete variable domain is SQTIHQWPATLVQPVGSPLSLECTVEGTSNPNLYWYRQAAGRGLQLLFYSVGIGQISSEVPQNLSASRPQDRQFILSSKKLLLSDSGFYLCAWSRSGDTEALFGQGTRLTVV.

The CDR3 sequence: CASSLEYAGSAGANVLTF. CDR3 sequence (DNA): TGCGCCAGCAGCTTGGAGTACGCAGGGTCGGCTGGGGCCAACGTCCTGACTTTC. The V call is TRBV5-1, the J call TRBJ2-6; D might be TRBD1 (5 bases). The germline V gene encodes CDR1 SGHRS and CDR2 YFSETQ. The CDR3 totals 18 residues. The V gene lost 0 bases and the J gene lost 2 bases, with 15 bases spanning the gap.

This chain joins TRBV5-6 and TRBJ2-5; D perhaps matches TRBD1 (7 bases). CDR1 is SGHDT, CDR2 YYEEEE, per germline. This CDR3 contains 17 residues. Trimming pared 1 base from V and 2 bases from J, leaving 18 bases between. The CDR3 nucleotides read TGTGCCAGCAGCTTGCCGCACCGGACAGGACTACAAGAGACCCAGTACTTC. Amino acid sequence: CASSLPHRTGLQETQYF.

This clonotype was counted only a few times. This sequence joins TRBV6-2 or TRBV6-3 and TRBJ2-2, with D possibly matching TRBD2 (5 bases). Germline values: CDR1 MNHEY, CDR2 SVGEGT. Trimming removed 3 bases at V and 4 bases at J, with 9 bases between. This CDR3 is built from 14 residues. The chain's CDR3 is CASSYSDFTGELFF. The CDR3 DNA sequence: TGTGCCAGCAGTTATTCGGACTTCACCGGGGAGCTGTTTTTT.

This clonotype was recorded a few times. The chain uses TRBV3-1 and TRBJ1-1; D is possibly TRBD1 (6 bases). The germline V gene encodes CDR1 LGHDT and CDR2 YNNKEL (reference sequence). Trimming pared 5 bases from V and 5 bases from J, leaving 12 bases between. This CDR3 has 13 residues. CDR3 in amino acids: CASSYQQGTEAFF. The DNA for the CDR3 is TGTGCCAGCAGCTATCAACAGGGAACTGAAGCTTTCTTT.